This T cell receptor beta chain derives from a study of identical twins. Study conclusions and caveats: Recombination models fit unrelated individuals' TCR alpha sharing but underestimated twins'. Insertion counts were lower in abundant cord blood beta clonotypes, a trend that memory repertoires did not show.

Trimming removed 6 bases from V and 2 bases from J, with 10 bases in between. The germline V gene encodes CDR1 MNHNY and CDR2 SVGAGI (reference sequence). The CDR3 is 13 residues long. TCRdb fed the 5' RACE reads into MiXCR, producing one record per CDR3 protein. The table lists more than 200,000 distinct CDR3 sequences, approximately 9% of them singletons. With no exceptions, donors were healthy Caucasians. This clonotype occurred many times. Its specificity is unknown. Material: memory (CD45RO+) T cells sorted from blood. The source of this sequence is a woman under 30 in good health. The chain joins TRBV6-6 to TRBJ1-1; D not certain. This CDR3 is CASSLRANTEAFF. The CDR3 nucleotides are TGTGCCAGCAGCCTCCGGGCCAACACTGAAGCTTTCTTT.